The 6 T cell receptor beta chains below all came from one sample that was sequenced in a study of beta chain features in type 1 diabetes. The antigens of these receptors remain unknown. Study conclusions and caveats: Within each of all four CD4+ subsets, Type 1 diabetes patients had TCRB CDR3s that were moderately but significantly shorter.

What was sequenced were expressed TCRB transcripts, since all of the isolated RNA had been reverse transcribed. The assay was immunoSEQ multiplex PCR, and TCRdb's table has in-frame clones only and misses some. The data contain around 180,000 clones, approximately 8% of them singletons. Source material: central memory CD4+ T cells from blood. The receptor source for this set is a woman in her thirties or forties with type 1 diabetes.

This sequence joins TRBV5-4 and TRBJ2-2; no reliable D call. Per the germline V gene, CDR1 is SGHNT and CDR2 is YYREEE (reference sequence). The ends were cut back, 4 bases at V and 6 bases at J, with 7 bases in the middle. The CDR3 has 12 amino acids. The CDR3 spells CASSLMSGELFF. CDR3 nucleotide sequence: TGTGCCAGCAGCCTTATGTCCGGGGAGCTGTTTTTT.

In this sample, this clone turned up many times. The rearrangement joins TRBV5-1 to TRBJ2-2; TRBD1 matches at 7 bases. The CDR3 sequence is 16 residues long. The V segment lost 3 bases and the J segment 0 bases; nucleotides outside the gene matches: 5. The germline V gene encodes CDR1 SGHRS and CDR2 YFSETQ. The CDR3 spells CASSSGQIANTGELFF. The CDR3, as DNA: TGCGCCAGCAGCTCGGGACAGATCGCGAACACCGGGGAGCTGTTTTTT.

This rearrangement joins TRBV10-3 to TRBJ2-6, with D uncertain. V lost 0 bases and J 5 bases, leaving 8 bases between the germline ends. The CDR3 spans 15 residues. Germline CDR1 is ENHRY and CDR2 is SYGVKD. The CDR3 loop is CAISESGSRANVLTF. The DNA of the CDR3 is TGTGCCATCAGTGAGTCCGGTAGTCGGGCCAACGTCCTGACTTTC.

This clone was seen ten or more times. CDR3 in DNA: TGCGCCAGCAGCTGGAACAGGGAAGAAAGTTCACCCCTCCACTTT. The encoded protein is CASSWNREESSPLHF. The V and J genes are TRBV5-1 and TRBJ1-6; perhaps TRBD1 as D (6 bases). The CDR3 runs 15 residues. The V gene lost 3 bases and the J gene lost 9 bases, with 16 bases spanning the gap. Germline V gene data show CDR1 as SGHRS and CDR2 as YFSETQ.

This clone was detected only once. The chain uses TRBV2 and TRBJ1-5; D perhaps matches TRBD1 (5 bases). Trimming pared 8 bases from V and 3 bases from J, leaving 11 bases between. The length of the CDR3 is 13 residues. CDR1 is SNHLY and CDR2 is FYNNEI in the germline V gene. CDR3 coding DNA: TGTGCCAGCGGGGGGGAGCCCAATCAGCCCCAGCATTTT. This encodes CASGGEPNQPQHF.

This chain uses TRBV25-1 with TRBJ1-2, with D perhaps TRBD1 (5 bases). Per germline, CDR1 MGHDK and CDR2 SYGVNS. V shed 1 base and J shed 3 bases, with 9 bases lying between them. This CDR3 has 14 residues. CDR3 loop: CASSELGRDYGYTF. The CDR3 region has the DNA TGTGCCAGCAGTGAATTGGGCAGGGACTATGGCTACACCTTC.